This paragraph reports one T cell receptor beta chain. Source study methods: It was from reference gene primer amplification that nucleated cell counts were estimated. TCRdb's copy holds only in-frame clones and misses some; the assay was immunoSEQ multiplex PCR. D and trimming come from the DNA, and the V and J calls and clone size come from that table. Among tens of thousands of clones listed, roughly 87% were seen once. The CDR3 has 18 amino acids. V gave up 4 bases and J gave up 8 bases; unmatched junction bases: 18. Germline V gene sequence: CDR1 PRHDT, CDR2 FYEKMQ (reference sequence). This sample is drawn from a study of blood T cell repertoires in COVID-19. Turning to the study itself: Samples came from the United States, Italy and Spain, spanning acute and convalescent COVID-19.

Sequenced sample: peripheral blood. This clonotype was obtained from a man between 70 and 80 years old with active COVID-19. The chain links TRBV13 to TRBJ2-3, with 10 nucleotides matching TRBD1. The CDR3 DNA reads TGTGCCAGCAGCTCCGATTGGGGGGCTGACAGGGGGCTTGTTACGCAGTATTTT. Its translation is CASSSDWGADRGLVTQYF.